This record covers a single T cell receptor beta chain. Its antigen is not yet known. Base-call qualities are not available, and no considerably larger clone is one nucleotide away. CD8 naive samples were obtained by positive selection for CCR7 among CD45RO-negative cells, yielding a CD45RA+CCR7+ population from which TemRA cells were excluded. The donors were healthy, HIV-negative adults who had no recently reported acute infections or vaccinations. All donors were Caucasian adults living in Nashville, Tennessee, USA. Blood was obtained by leukapheresis, after which PBMCs were separated by Ficoll-Histopaque density gradient centrifugation and cryopreserved in liquid nitrogen vapor phase. Analytical flow cytometry was used to check the purity and quantity of each magnetically sorted T cell population. Each sorted fraction had its genomic DNA isolated and then quantified by UV absorbance on a Nanodrop 2000c.

This sample was taken from a study of shared clonotypes between healthy human individuals (dated by TCRdb to the early 2020s). With respect to the entire study: A few men and two women, aged 18 to 49 years, made up the cohort. Per donor, three plates each were used for CD4 naive and CD4 memory, two for CD8 naive, and one for CD8 memory. Blood TCR repertoires of roughly five healthy adults were deeply sequenced to estimate repertoire size and the extent of clonotype sharing between individuals. To increase sequencing depth and limit assay-specific biases, TCR repertoire library preparation and sequencing were carried out by different laboratories using diverse techniques. Leukapheresis yielded between about 0.94 and 9 billion PBMCs per donor.

Overall study results and their limits: Rarefaction of sorted-subset datasets indicated incomplete sequencing despite the large sequencing depth. Because the study included a small number of donors, the genetic and exposure-history diversity represented was limited. When a few donors were compared, the shared fraction of clonotypes was about 5.4% for naive CD4, about 4% for naive CD8, 2.3% for memory CD4, and less than 0.5% for memory CD8. Pairwise subsampling indicated that sequencing depth was expected to affect the degree of clonotype sharing among donors. Sampling was restricted to blood, and TCR repertoires in tissue are likely to differ from TCR repertoires in blood. Estimated clonotype richness was generally larger for naive than for memory subsets. Compared with non-shared clonotypes, clonotypes shared by all four sorted-subset donors had higher generation probabilities.

Using the deep immunoSEQ assay, TCR CDR3 regions were amplified from genomic DNA by multiplex PCR. Genomic DNA extracted from each cell subset was distributed evenly over all wells of several immunoSEQ 96-well plates, and each plate served as one replicate. For sorted subsets, each replicate PCR was loaded with roughly 0.2 ug genomic DNA, equivalent to 30,000 or so T cell genomes. Purified libraries were measured with a Qubit 3.0 fluorometer, size-checked on a Bioanalyzer 2100, and measured again with the KAPA Library Quantification kit. Each immunoSEQ 96-well plate was sequenced on its own single-read 150-cycle Illumina NextSeq 550 flow cell. The authors' pipeline ran thus. Because only junctional sequences without quality scores were contained in the immunoSEQ output, filtering matching that applied to full-length reads could not be performed. Sequences were annotated with PyIR, a Python wrapper for IgBLAST v1.9, and V/J genes and CDR3 were assigned using IMGT germline references. Reads were filtered out if the reads had weak V/J assignments (E-value above 1e-6), no CDR3, stop codons, out-of-frame junctions, or ambiguous translated residues. V3J clonotypes were defined as sequences sharing the same inferred V gene, J gene, and CDR3 amino acid sequence. To compute the percentage overlap between repertoires, the number of shared unique clonotypes was divided by the size of the smaller repertoire. Three approaches were used to assess repertoire richness: RTK rarefaction, the Chao1 estimator, and Recon v2.1 estimates of unobserved clonotypes. Generation probabilities for all TCRbeta clonotypes obtained by the gDNA method from several donors were computed using OLGA. TCRdb took over this immuneACCESS table, retaining in-frame rearrangements with V and J assigned. Such tables are incomplete; in checked studies, under half of the missing clones stem from an unresolved V gene, and the remainder is unexplained. V and J calls and clone size come straight from that table; D and trimming were deduced from the DNA. In this sample the table shows around 1,900,000 clones, 93% of which occur a single time. The ten largest clones represent more than 1.5% of the sample.

Including cysteine and phenylalanine, the CDR3 has 17 amino acids. This entry keeps only the CDR3 DNA: 51 bases, framed from base 1. CDR1 is given as MDHEN and CDR2 as SYDVKM, both from the germline V gene. Between the V and J ends, shortened by 1 base and 1 base respectively, the junction contains 15 bases. Sequencing input: naive CD8+ T cells from PBMCs. Explained via the paper, the cell subset or site label denotes: CD45RA+CCR7+. The V and J genes are TRBV28 and TRBJ2-3, and perhaps TRBD1 as D gene, on 5 matching bases. This receptor was obtained from a man in his late teens or twenties in good health. Some clones in this sample may be carry-over from other donors' samples. The CDR3 protein is CASSLSWVRGRTDTQYF. The nucleotide sequence reads TGTGCCAGCAGTTTATCCTGGGTAAGGGGTCGCACAGATACGCAGTATTTT.